What follows is one T cell receptor (beta chain) and its context. Its antigen is not identified. Recipients were bled about 28 days pretransplant and at posttransplant days 30, 100, 180. CDR1 SEHNR and CDR2 FQNEAQ come from the germline V gene (reference sequence). The CDR3 loop spans 15 amino acids. V gave up 1 base and J gave up 8 bases, with 17 bases separating them. This sample is part of a study of T cell clonotyping in hematopoietic cell transplantation. Findings and caveats of the study: Recipient TCR diversity dropped after transplant; expanded clonotypes rose from day 30 to 180. At the given depth, recipient repertoires were over 95% de novo clonotypes. Higher Inverse Simpson Index values in graft donor and pretransplant recipient predicted broader posttransplant TCR diversity.

The method was immunoSEQ multiplex PCR; TCRdb's version includes in-frame clones alone and lacks a portion of them. The table shows about 14,000 clones, with over 75% occurring only once. The chain uses TRBV7-9 and TRBJ1-2; D is ambiguous. This clonotype was sampled from a male patient aged 50 to 60 who had an allogeneic stem cell transplant from an unrelated donor, so T cells may come from the graft donor. Some clones in this sample may be carry-over from other donors' samples. The sequencing here drew on PBMCs, taken 100 days after allogeneic stem cell transplant. The CDR3 nucleotides are TGTGCCAGCAGCTTAGAATCAAGGGATTCTAAGGGCTACACCTTC. Protein product: CASSLESRDSKGYTF. Combining the CDR3 with reference TRBV7-9 and TRBJ1-2 gives the whole variable domain DTGVSQNPRHKITKRGQNVTFRCDPISEHNRLYWYRQTLGQGPEFLTYFQNEAQLEKSRLLSDRFSAERPKGSFSTLEIQRTEQGDSAMYLCASSLESRDSKGYTFGSGTRLTVV.